The entry that follows covers one T cell receptor (beta chain) sequence. The target antigen is unknown. This sample was included in a study of T cell repertoires and HLA-DP antigens. Across the study: CD4+ T cells were cocultured with HeLa cells expressing HLA-DP.

Assay used: immunoSEQ multiplex PCR; TCRdb lists only in-frame clones, some missing. The sample has around 110,000 clones; roughly 92% are singletons. Germline V lookup: CDR1 SGHDT, CDR2 YYEEEE. The germline V and J ends were trimmed by 2 bases and 8 bases, with 14 bases remaining between them. The CDR3 has 14 residues. Sequencing was done on a sample of CD4+ T cells from PBMCs. This chain joins TRBV5-6 and TRBJ2-1; TRBD2 might be the D (5 bases). This clonotype originated in a woman under 30 in good health and CMV-seronegative. The CDR3 loop is CASSFLTTGDEQFF. In DNA form, the CDR3 reads TGTGCCAGCAGCTTTTTGACTACGGGTGATGAGCAGTTCTTC. Using reference TRBV5-6 and TRBJ2-1 for the parts outside the CDR3, the full variable domain is DAGVTQSPTHLIKTRGQQVTLRCSPKSGHDTVSWYQQALGQGPQFIFQYYEEEERQRGNFPDRFSGHQFPNYSSELNVNALLLGDSALYLCASSFLTTGDEQFFGPGTRLTVL.